The present entry profiles one T cell receptor (beta chain) with its context. The antigen remains unidentified. Method: immunoSEQ multiplex PCR; TCRdb's copy keeps in-frame clones and lacks some. The sample lists around 53,000 clones, around nine tenths occurring once. The data are from a study of a mutant IDH1 vaccine in newly diagnosed glioma. Whole-study context: Patients underwent eight vaccinations, which took place in weeks 1, 3, 5, 7, 11, 15, 19 and 23. General study findings and limits: Of the patients, less than 95% had vaccine-induced immune responses.

Time point meaning: week 11, during vaccination. Every single dose of the vaccine, 300 ug of mutant IDH1 20-mer peptide, came with topical imiquimod. Germline V gives CDR1 MGHRA, CDR2 YSYEKL. CDR3 length: 15 amino acids. V trimming: 1 base; J trimming: 3 bases; junction bases outside the gene matches: 4. Here the sequenced sample was PBMCs, taken from a glioma patient whose treatment included an IDH1 peptide vaccine. The chain recombines TRBV4-1 with TRBJ1-2; 8 bases are a match to TRBD1. This sequence originates from a man aged 45-60 years with glioma. The CDR3, as DNA: TGCGCCAGCAGCCAAGGCAGGGGGCCCCACTATGGCTACACCTTC. This sequence encodes CASSQGRGPHYGYTF.